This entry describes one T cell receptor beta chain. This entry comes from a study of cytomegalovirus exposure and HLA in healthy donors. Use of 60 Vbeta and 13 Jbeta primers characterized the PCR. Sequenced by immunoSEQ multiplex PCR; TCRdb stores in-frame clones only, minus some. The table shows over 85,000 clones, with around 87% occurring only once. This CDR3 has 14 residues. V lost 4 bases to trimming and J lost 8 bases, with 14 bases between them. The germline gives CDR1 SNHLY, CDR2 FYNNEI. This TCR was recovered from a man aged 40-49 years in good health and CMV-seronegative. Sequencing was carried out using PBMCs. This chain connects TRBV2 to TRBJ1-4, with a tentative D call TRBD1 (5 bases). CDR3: CASSVRDSGEKLFF. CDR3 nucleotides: TGTGCCAGCAGTGTAAGAGACAGTGGAGAAAAACTGTTTTTT.